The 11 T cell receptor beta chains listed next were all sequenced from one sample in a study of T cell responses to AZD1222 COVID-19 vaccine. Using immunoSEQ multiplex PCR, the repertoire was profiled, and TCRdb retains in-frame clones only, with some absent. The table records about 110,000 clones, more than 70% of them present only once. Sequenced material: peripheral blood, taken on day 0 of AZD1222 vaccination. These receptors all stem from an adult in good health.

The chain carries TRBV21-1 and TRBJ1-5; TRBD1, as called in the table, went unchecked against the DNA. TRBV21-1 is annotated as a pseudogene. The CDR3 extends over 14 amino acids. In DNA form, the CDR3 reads TGTGCCAGCAGCAAAGACAGGGGGAATCAGCCCCAGCATTTT. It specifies CASSKDRGNQPQHF.

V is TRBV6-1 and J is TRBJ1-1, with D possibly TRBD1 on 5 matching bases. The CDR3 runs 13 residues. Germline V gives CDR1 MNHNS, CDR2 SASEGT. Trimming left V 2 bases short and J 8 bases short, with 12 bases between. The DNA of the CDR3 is TGTGCCAGCAGTGAAACGACAGACCTCGAAGCTTTCTTT. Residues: CASSETTDLEAFF.

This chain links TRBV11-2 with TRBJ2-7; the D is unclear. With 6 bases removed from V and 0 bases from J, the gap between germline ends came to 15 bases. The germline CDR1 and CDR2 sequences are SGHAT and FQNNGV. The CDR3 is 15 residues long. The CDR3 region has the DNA TGTGCCAGCAGTTTTAGCCTCCTGCCCTCCTACGAGCAGTACTTC. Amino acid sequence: CASSFSLLPSYEQYF.

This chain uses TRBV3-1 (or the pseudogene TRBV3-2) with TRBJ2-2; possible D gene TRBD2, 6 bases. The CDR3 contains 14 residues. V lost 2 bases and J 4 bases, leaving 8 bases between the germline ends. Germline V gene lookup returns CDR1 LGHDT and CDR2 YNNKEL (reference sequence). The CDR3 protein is CASSQKGGTGELFF. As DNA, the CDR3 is TGTGCCAGCAGCCAAAAGGGAGGCACCGGGGAGCTGTTTTTT.

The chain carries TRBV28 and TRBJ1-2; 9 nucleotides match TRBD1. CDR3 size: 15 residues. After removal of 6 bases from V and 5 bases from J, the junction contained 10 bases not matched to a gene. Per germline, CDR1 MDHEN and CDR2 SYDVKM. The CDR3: CASRRPTQGAYGYTF. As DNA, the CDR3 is TGTGCCAGCAGAAGACCAACACAGGGGGCATATGGCTACACCTTC.

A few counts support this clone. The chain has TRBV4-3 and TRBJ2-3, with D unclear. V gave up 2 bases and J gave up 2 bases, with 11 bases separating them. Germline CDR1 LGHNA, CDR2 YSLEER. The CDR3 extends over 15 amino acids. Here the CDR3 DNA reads TGCGCCAGCAGCCAATTGGGCAGCGTCACAGATACGCAGTATTTT. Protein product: CASSQLGSVTDTQYF.

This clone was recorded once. This chain's CDR3 is CASSSWDRRDYGYTF. CDR3 DNA: TGTGCCAGCAGCTCTTGGGACAGGAGGGACTATGGCTACACCTTC. V gene TRBV5-8 combines with J gene TRBJ1-2; 8 bases agree with TRBD1. The CDR3 totals 15 residues. Trimming at V came to 3 bases and at J to 3 bases, leaving 7 bases not matched to a gene. Germline lookup yields CDR1 SGHTS and CDR2 YDEGEE. Using reference TRBV5-8 and TRBJ1-2 for the parts outside the CDR3, the full variable domain is EAGVTQSPTHLIKTRGQQATLRCSPISGHTSVYWYQQALGLGLQFLLWYDEGEERNRGNFPPRFSGRQFPNYSSELNVNALELEDSALYLCASSSWDRRDYGYTFGSGTRLTVV.

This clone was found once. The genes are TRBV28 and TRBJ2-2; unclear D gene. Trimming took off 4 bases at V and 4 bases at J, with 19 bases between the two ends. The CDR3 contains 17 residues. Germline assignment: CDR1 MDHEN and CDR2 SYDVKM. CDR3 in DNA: TGTGCCAGCAGTTCCGTTAGGTCACCAATGCTCACCGGGGAGCTGTTTTTT. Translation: CASSSVRSPMLTGELFF. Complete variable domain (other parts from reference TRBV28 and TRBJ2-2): DVKVTQSSRYLVKRTGEKVFLECVQDMDHENMFWYRQDPGLGLRLIYFSYDVKMKEKGDIPEGYSVSREKKERFSLILESASTNQTSMYLCASSSVRSPMLTGELFFGEGSRLTVL.

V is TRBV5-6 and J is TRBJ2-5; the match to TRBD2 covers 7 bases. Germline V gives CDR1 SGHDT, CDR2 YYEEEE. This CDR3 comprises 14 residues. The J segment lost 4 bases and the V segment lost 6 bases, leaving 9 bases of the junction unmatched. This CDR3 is CASNLPGGGETQYF. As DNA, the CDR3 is TGTGCCAGCAACCTACCGGGAGGCGGAGAGACCCAGTACTTC.

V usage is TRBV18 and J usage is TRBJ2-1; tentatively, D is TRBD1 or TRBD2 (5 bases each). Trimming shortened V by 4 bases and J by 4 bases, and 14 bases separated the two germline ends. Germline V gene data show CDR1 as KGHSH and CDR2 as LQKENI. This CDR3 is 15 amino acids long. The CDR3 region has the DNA TGTGCCAGCTCACGGCCCCGGGACGCATACAATGAGCAGTTCTTC. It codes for CASSRPRDAYNEQFF. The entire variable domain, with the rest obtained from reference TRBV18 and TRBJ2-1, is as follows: NAGVMQNPRHLVRRRGQEARLRCSPMKGHSHVYWYRQLPEEGLKFMVYLQKENIIDESGMPKERFSAEFPKEGPSILRIQQVVRGDSAAYFCASSRPRDAYNEQFFGPGTRLTVL.

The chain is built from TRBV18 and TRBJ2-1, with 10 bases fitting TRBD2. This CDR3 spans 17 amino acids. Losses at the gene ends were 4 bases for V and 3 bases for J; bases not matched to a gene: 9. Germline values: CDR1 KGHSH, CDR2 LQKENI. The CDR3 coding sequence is TGTGCCAGCTCACTCTCAGCGGGAGGGCGCCTCTACAATGAGCAGTTCTTC. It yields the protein CASSLSAGGRLYNEQFF.